Here is one T cell receptor (beta chain) with its context. Its antigen is not identified. With molecular barcodes, quantitative 5'-RACE was used to make the TCR beta libraries. TCRdb used MiXCR to reprocess the 5' RACE reads, holding one entry per CDR3 protein. The profile shows about 150,000 distinct CDR3 sequences, around a third of them singletons. The sample comes from a study of CD8 T cells in ankylosing spondylitis. This CDR3 has 16 residues. CDR1 and CDR2 from the germline V gene are MGHRA and YSYEKL. V lost 0 bases and J 0 bases, leaving 9 bases between the germline ends. Study-level results: Earlier work had already found some motif variants in reactive arthritis synovial fluid and blood. Roughly eight highly homologous variants made up a TCR beta motif that seemed to typify ankylosing spondylitis blood. Disease-linked clones proved CD8+ and comparatively uncommon in peripheral blood.

V gene TRBV4-1 combines with J gene TRBJ1-3; a possible D gene is TRBD1 (5 bases). Sequences were obtained from synovial fluid, either unsorted or a sorted T cell fraction (not recorded which). This sequence originates from a male donor with ankylosing spondylitis. CDR3 in amino acids: CASSQEGTVSGNTIYF. The CDR3 region has the DNA TGCGCCAGCAGCCAAGAGGGGACGGTCTCTGGAAACACCATATATTTT.